These 11 T cell receptor beta chains were sequenced from one sample in a study of response to subunit inactivated influenza vaccine. TCRdb re-derived calls from the RT-PCR reads in MiXCR, one entry per CDR3 protein. The sample lists over 650,000 distinct CDR3 sequences; roughly 18% were seen once. The material was PBMCs from blood, obtained around 5 days after vaccination. The receptors were sampled from a man aged 50 to 60 who received an inactivated influenza vaccine.

This sequence joins TRBV7-2 and TRBJ2-1; D not certain. The CDR3 spans 15 residues. Trimming stripped 8 bases from V and 5 bases from J, with 19 bases between. Germline CDR1 is SGHTA and CDR2 is FQGNSA. In DNA, the CDR3 is TGTGCCAGCGCCCAATCTCCGAAATCCCACAATGAGCAGTTCTTC. Protein sequence: CASAQSPKSHNEQFF.

This clonotype came up a few times. The rearrangement uses TRBV19 and TRBJ2-1; TRBD2 aligns across 9 bases. The length of the CDR3 is 15 residues. Trimming cost V 7 bases and J 4 bases; bases outside gene matches: 8. CDR1 LNHDA and CDR2 SQIVND come from the germline V gene (reference sequence). CDR3 sequence reads: CASNPSGAPYNEQFF. Here the CDR3 DNA reads TGTGCCAGTAACCCTAGCGGGGCCCCGTACAATGAGCAGTTCTTC.

This rearrangement joins TRBV6-5 to TRBJ2-3, with 10 bases identical to TRBD1. This CDR3 region has 14 residues. Germline lookup yields CDR1 MNHEY and CDR2 SVGAGI. J gave up 7 bases and V 2 bases, and 3 bases lay outside the gene matches. The CDR3: CASSYRDRGYTQYF. Written as DNA, the CDR3 is TGTGCCAGCAGTTACCGGGACAGGGGTTATACGCAGTATTTT.

This clonotype was seen a handful of times. The chain has TRBV20-1 and TRBJ2-3; the match to TRBD2 covers 9 bases. Germline V gene data show CDR1 as DFQATT and CDR2 as SNEGSKA (reference sequence). With 3 bases clipped from V and 2 bases from J, the junction kept 12 bases outside the gene matches. This CDR3 spans 17 amino acids. Written as DNA, the CDR3 is TGCAGTGCTAGGCCCCCAATAGCGGGAGCCTACACAGATACGCAGTATTTT. Translating it yields CSARPPIAGAYTDTQYF.

At least ten counts were recorded for this clonotype. V is TRBV4-2 and J is TRBJ2-7; TRBD2 matches 11 bases. There are 15 residues in the CDR3. Trimming cost V 0 bases and J 3 bases; bases outside gene matches: 1. The germline V gene encodes CDR1 LGHNA and CDR2 YNFKEQ. CDR3 sequence: CASSQDGTSGYEQYF. Written as DNA, the CDR3 is TGTGCCAGCAGCCAAGACGGGACTAGCGGCTACGAGCAGTACTTC.

The table lists this clonotype with many counts. The chain is built from TRBV4-3 and TRBJ2-6; no reliable D call. Germline CDR1 LGHNA, CDR2 YSLEER. The germline V and J ends were trimmed by 3 bases and 0 bases, with 6 bases remaining between them. CDR3 length equals 15 residues. The CDR3 nucleotides are TGCGCCAGCAGCCAGTCGAGCTCTGGGGCCAACGTCCTGACTTTC. Encoded protein: CASSQSSSGANVLTF.

This clonotype was seen a handful of times. The chain is built from TRBV5-1 and TRBJ2-1; possibly TRBD1 for D (6 bases). Germline CDR1 SGHRS, CDR2 YFSETQ. The CDR3 extends over 15 amino acids. The V end lost 4 bases, the J end lost 2 bases, and 13 bases lay between the germline ends. CDR3 region: CASSPPDSTYNEQFF. In DNA, the CDR3 is TGCGCCAGCAGCCCCCCGGACAGCACCTACAATGAGCAGTTCTTC.

V gene TRBV12-3 or TRBV12-4 combines with J gene TRBJ1-1, with TRBD1 matching 8 bases. This CDR3 has 13 residues. J lost 5 bases, V lost 5 bases, and 4 bases had no gene match. CDR3 nucleotides: TGTGCCAGCAGTACAGACAGGGGAACTGAAGCTTTCTTT. This translates into CASSTDRGTEAFF.

In its sample, this clonotype was seen many times. The rearrangement links TRBV20-1 to TRBJ1-2; D not certain. The CDR3 is made up of 9 amino acids. Germline V gene lookup returns CDR1 DFQATT and CDR2 SNEGSKA (reference sequence). For the CDR3, the DNA is TGCTCCGGAAGCTATGGCTACACCTTC. Its protein product is CSGSYGYTF.

In this sample, this clonotype turned up a few times. V is TRBV6-5 and J is TRBJ1-1, with 9 bases aligning to TRBD1. Per germline, CDR1 MNHEY and CDR2 SVGAGI. There are 15 residues in the CDR3. With V trimmed by 2 bases and J by 6 bases, 7 bases remained unmatched. Here the CDR3 reads CASSYAGQGRPEAFF. The CDR3 nucleotides read TGTGCCAGCAGTTACGCCGGACAGGGGAGGCCTGAAGCTTTCTTT.

This clonotype was seen ten or more times. The chain employs TRBV18 and TRBJ1-5, with unresolved D. The CDR3 runs to 15 residues. Germline V gene lookup returns CDR1 KGHSH and CDR2 LQKENI. V was trimmed by 1 base and J by 1 base, leaving 8 bases between them. This chain's CDR3 is CASSPRTVSNQPQHF. CDR3 sequence (DNA): TGTGCCAGCTCACCACGGACGGTGAGCAATCAGCCCCAGCATTTT. The variable domain in full, completed from reference TRBV18 and TRBJ1-5, reads NAGVMQNPRHLVRRRGQEARLRCSPMKGHSHVYWYRQLPEEGLKFMVYLQKENIIDESGMPKERFSAEFPKEGPSILRIQQVVRGDSAAYFCASSPRTVSNQPQHFGDGTRLSIL.